The T cell receptor beta chain described here comes from a study of CD8 T cells in ankylosing spondylitis. General study findings and limits: Seemingly distinctive of ankylosing spondylitis blood was a TCR beta motif formed by eight highly homologous variants. Disease-linked clones reportedly concentrated significantly in matched ankylosing spondylitis synovial fluid. Clones that were linked to disease were CD8+ and were relatively rare in peripheral blood.

As to this clonotype: What it binds is unknown.

The V end lost 1 base, the J end lost 7 bases, and 20 bases lay between the germline ends. This CDR3 is 16 amino acids long. Germline V CDR1 and CDR2: DFQATT, SNEGSKA (reference sequence). For TCR beta, libraries came from quantitative 5'-RACE with molecular barcodes. From the 5' RACE reads, TCRdb called clonotypes with MiXCR, one entry per CDR3 protein. The data show some 290,000 distinct CDR3 sequences, roughly 20% seen once. Sequencing was done on a sample of blood, either unsorted or a sorted T cell fraction (not recorded which). The source is a male donor with ankylosing spondylitis or in good health (not recorded which). The chain couples TRBV20-1 to TRBJ1-5, with D possibly TRBD1 on 5 matching bases. For the CDR3, the DNA is TGCAGTGCTAGAGCCCCCGGCGAGAGGGGAGGGCAGCCCCAGCATTTT. Encoded protein: CSARAPGERGGQPQHF.